The 21 T cell receptor beta chains listed next were all sequenced from one sample in a study of cytomegalovirus exposure and HLA in healthy donors. PCR involved 60 Vbeta and 13 Jbeta primers. The method was immunoSEQ multiplex PCR; TCRdb's version includes in-frame clones alone and lacks a portion of them. The profile shows 100,000 to 150,000 clones, 75% to 85% of them singletons. Sequenced input: PBMCs. The receptor source for this set is a man in his forties in good health and CMV-seronegative.

This clone has a handful of counts. The chain has TRBV2 and TRBJ1-5, with TRBD1 matching over 9 bases. Trimming removed 5 bases from V and 7 bases from J; junction bases left unmatched: 6. The CDR3 is 14 residues long. Germline assignment: CDR1 SNHLY and CDR2 FYNNEI. CDR3 protein: CASSRTGAGQPQHF. CDR3 bases: TGTGCCAGCAGTCGGACAGGGGCGGGACAGCCCCAGCATTTT.

This clone has only a few counts. The chain has TRBV7-7 and TRBJ2-5, with D possibly matching TRBD1 (6 bases). Germline lookup yields CDR1 SSHAT and CDR2 FNYEAQ (reference sequence). Trimming cost V 2 bases and J 7 bases, with 17 bases left between them. The CDR3 totals 15 residues. CDR3 DNA sequence: TGTGCCAGCAGCTTAAGGGGACACCAAGGAGGGACCCAGTACTTC. Translating gives CASSLRGHQGGTQYF.

V is TRBV5-5 and J is TRBJ1-1; 9 positions match TRBD1. CDR1 and CDR2 from the germline V gene are SGHKS and YYEKEE (reference sequence). V lost 4 bases to trimming and J lost 5 bases; unmatched junction nucleotides: 6. This CDR3 is built from 14 residues. The CDR3 region has the DNA TGTGCCAGCAGCCCAGGGGACAGGGATACTGAAGCTTTCTTT. This codes for CASSPGDRDTEAFF.

The CDR3 region has the DNA TGTGCCAGCGGTCAGCGGGGAGAGGGTCAGCCCCAGCATTTT. This translates into CASGQRGEGQPQHF. The rearrangement joins TRBV6-5 to TRBJ1-5; D not resolved. Germline values: CDR1 MNHEY, CDR2 SVGAGI. CDR3 length: 14 amino acids. The V end lost 8 bases, the J end lost 6 bases, and 17 bases lay between the germline ends.

The chain couples TRBV5-1 to TRBJ1-2, with TRBD1 identical over 9 bases. Germline trimming cut 0 bases from V and 2 bases from J; bases unmatched to any gene: 5. The CDR3 loop spans 16 amino acids. Per the germline V gene, CDR1 is SGHRS and CDR2 is YFSETQ. CDR3 residues: CASSLGRDRVNYGYTF. The CDR3 DNA reads as TGCGCCAGCAGCTTGGGTCGGGACAGGGTGAACTATGGCTACACCTTC.

A few counts support this clone. V and J are TRBV18 and TRBJ1-1; D is undetermined. CDR1 KGHSH and CDR2 LQKENI come from the germline V gene. This CDR3 region has 15 residues. Trimming left V 0 bases short and J 3 bases short, with 11 bases between. CDR3: CASSPPLKEYTEAFF. The CDR3 DNA follows: TGTGCCAGCTCACCACCGTTGAAGGAGTACACTGAAGCTTTCTTT. The full variable domain, with the rest looked up from reference TRBV18 and TRBJ1-1, is NAGVMQNPRHLVRRRGQEARLRCSPMKGHSHVYWYRQLPEEGLKFMVYLQKENIIDESGMPKERFSAEFPKEGPSILRIQQVVRGDSAAYFCASSPPLKEYTEAFFGQGTRLTVV.

J is TRBJ2-7 and V is TRBV13, with D uncertain. V was pared by 5 bases and J by 3 bases, with 5 bases between. The CDR3 is made up of 11 amino acids. From germline, CDR1 is PRHDT and CDR2 FYEKMQ (reference sequence). CDR3 residues: CASSLYYEQYF. CDR3 DNA sequence: TGTGCCAGCAGCCTCTACTACGAGCAGTACTTC.

This sequence joins TRBV6-5 and TRBJ2-5; 9 bases agree with TRBD1. The J call may not be correct, given that the DNA end is closer to TRBJ2-7. The CDR3 totals 14 residues. Germline CDR1 reads MNHEY; CDR2 reads SVGAGI. The CDR3 is CASRRPGQGYEQYF. CDR3 sequence (DNA): TGTGCCAGCAGGCGCCCGGGACAGGGCTACGAGCAGTACTTC.

The J gene is TRBJ1-4, the V gene TRBV4-1; D perhaps matches TRBD1 (5 bases). The CDR3 covers 16 residues. V shed 0 bases and J shed 8 bases, with 16 bases lying between them. Germline V CDR1 and CDR2: MGHRA, YSYEKL. DNA for the CDR3: TGCGCCAGCAGCCAAGATCCGGCTCAGGGTGGAGAAAAACTGTTTTTT. Translating gives CASSQDPAQGGEKLFF.

To note about this clone: The sample contains more than one DNA sequence encoding this CDR3. This chain joins TRBV7-2 and TRBJ1-1, with a weak D call TRBD1 (5 bases). This CDR3 spans 15 amino acids. CDR1 and CDR2 from the germline V gene are SGHTA and FQGNSA. V dropped 1 base and J dropped 1 base, with 10 bases sitting between them. The chain's CDR3 is CASSLGGVGNTEAFF. In DNA form, the CDR3 reads TGTGCCAGCAGCTTAGGGGGGGTTGGGAACACTGAAGCTTTCTTT.

V usage is TRBV6-4 and J usage is TRBJ2-3; 8 nucleotides line up with TRBD2. Trimming at V came to 4 bases and at J to 1 base, leaving 1 base not matched to a gene. Germline V gives CDR1 MRHNA, CDR2 SNTAGT. This CDR3 spans 14 amino acids. CDR3 sequence: CASSAGGGTDTQYF. The CDR3 nucleotides read TGTGCCAGCAGTGCCGGGGGGGGCACAGATACGCAGTATTTT.

The rearrangement uses TRBV19 and TRBJ2-7; 9 bases match TRBD1. V was pared by 6 bases and J by 4 bases, with 13 bases of the junction left unmatched. Germline lookup yields CDR1 LNHDA and CDR2 SQIVND (reference sequence). This CDR3 comprises 16 residues. CDR3 DNA: TGTGCCAGTAGCGGGACAGGGAGTGGGCTGGTATACGAGCAGTACTTC. Amino acid sequence: CASSGTGSGLVYEQYF.

This clone was seen once. The chain recombines TRBV28 with TRBJ2-7; 7 bases map to TRBD1. Trimming cost V 4 bases and J 2 bases; bases outside gene matches: 5. The CDR3 contains 14 residues. Germline V gene sequence: CDR1 MDHEN, CDR2 SYDVKM. CDR3 DNA sequence: TGTGCCAGCAGTTCCGGGACAGCCGCCTACGAGCAGTACTTC. This encodes CASSSGTAAYEQYF.

The chain combines TRBV5-1 with TRBJ2-5, with 9 bases identical to TRBD1. The CDR3 is 15 amino acids. Trimming at V came to 0 bases and at J to 5 bases, leaving 5 bases not matched to a gene. The germline V gene encodes CDR1 SGHRS and CDR2 YFSETQ. CDR3 coding DNA: TGCGCCAGCAGCTTGGCTGGGACAGGGTGGGAGACCCAGTACTTC. Its translation is CASSLAGTGWETQYF.

This chain connects TRBV2 to TRBJ1-4; 8 nucleotides line up with TRBD1. Losses at the gene ends were 6 bases for V and 10 bases for J; bases not matched to a gene: 10. This CDR3 region has 14 residues. Germline CDR1 SNHLY, CDR2 FYNNEI. CDR3 in DNA: TGTGCCAGCAGCCTACAGGGGGAATATGGAAAACTGTTTTTT. Encoded protein: CASSLQGEYGKLFF.

V is TRBV5-1 and J is TRBJ2-2; 7 nucleotides match TRBD1. This CDR3 is 16 amino acids long. Unmatched junction bases numbered 5, after V lost 2 bases and J lost 1 base. Germline CDR1 and CDR2: SGHRS and YFSETQ. CDR3 nucleotides: TGCGCCAGCAGCTTACAGGGGCCGGGGAACACCGGGGAGCTGTTTTTT. Its protein is CASSLQGPGNTGELFF.

This chain links TRBV28 with TRBJ2-7, with 12 bases lining up with TRBD2. Trimming took 7 bases from V and 3 from J; bases not matched to a gene: 10. The germline gives CDR1 MDHEN, CDR2 SYDVKM. This CDR3 has 16 amino acids. CDR3 loop: CASTLGGTSGHYEQYF. Written as DNA, the CDR3 is TGTGCCAGCACTTTGGGGGGGACTAGCGGGCACTACGAGCAGTACTTC.

The chain carries TRBV7-8 and TRBJ2-7; 9 bases map to TRBD1. Germline V gives CDR1 SGHVS, CDR2 FQNEAQ. CDR3 length: 15 residues. With V trimmed by 5 bases and J by 7 bases, 12 bases remained unmatched. The CDR3 DNA is TGTGCCAGCAGCGACGCCGGGACAGGGATCGAGGAGCAGTACTTC. Its translation is CASSDAGTGIEEQYF. The variable domain in full, with the rest retrieved from reference TRBV7-8 and TRBJ2-7, is GAGVSQSPRYKVAKRGQDVALRCDPISGHVSLFWYQQALGQGPEFLTYFQNEAQLDKSGLPSDRFFAERPEGSVSTLKIQRTQQEDSAVYLCASSDAGTGIEEQYFGPGTRLTVT.

This clone came up once. The chain carries TRBV30 and TRBJ1-6; 7 bases are a match to TRBD1. The CDR3 contains 14 residues. V shed 1 base, J shed 14 bases, and the junction held 11 bases outside the gene matches. Germline lookup yields CDR1 GTSNPN and CDR2 SVGIG (reference sequence). The CDR3, as DNA: TGTGCCTGGAGTGACCGACAGGGTGATTGGGCCCTCCACTTT. Its protein product is CAWSDRQGDWALHF. The full variable domain, its missing parts supplied by reference TRBV30 and TRBJ1-6, is SQTIHQWPATLVQPVGSPLSLECTVEGTSNPNLYWYRQAAGRGLQLLFYSVGIGQISSEVPQNLSASRPQDRQFILSSKKLLLSDSGFYLCAWSDRQGDWALHFGNGTRLTVT.

The chain uses TRBV15 and TRBJ2-7; the D is unclear. The CDR3 is 14 amino acids. Germline assignment: CDR1 LNHNV and CDR2 YYDKDF (reference sequence). Trimming left V 1 base short and J 2 bases short, with 9 bases between. CDR3 sequence (DNA): TGTGCCACCAGCAGAGGAGACACCGCCTACGAGCAGTACTTC. Its protein product is CATSRGDTAYEQYF.

The gene calls are TRBV2 and TRBJ1-5, with 7 bases lining up with TRBD1. Germline-derived CDR1 and CDR2 are SNHLY and FYNNEI. Trimming took 6 bases from V and 1 from J; bases not matched to a gene: 3. The CDR3 sequence is 14 residues long. CDR3 bases: TGTGCCAGCAGCTTGACAGGGAGCAATCAGCCCCAGCATTTT. It is translated as CASSLTGSNQPQHF. Filled out from reference TRBV2 and TRBJ1-5, the complete variable domain reads EPEVTQTPSHQVTQMGQEVILRCVPISNHLYFYWYRQILGQKVEFLVSFYNNEISEKSEIFDDQFSVERPDGSNFTLKIRSTKLEDSAMYFCASSLTGSNQPQHFGDGTRLSIL.